This TCR beta chain was sequenced for a study of blood T cell repertoires in COVID-19. Assay used: immunoSEQ multiplex PCR; TCRdb lists only in-frame clones, some missing. The table lists approximately 150,000 clones, 70% to 90% of them singletons. This CDR3 has 14 residues. V lost 5 bases to trimming and J lost 1 base, with 12 bases between them. Germline lookup yields CDR1 LNHDA and CDR2 SQIVND (reference sequence). The sequencing sample was made of peripheral blood. The chain joins TRBV19 to TRBJ2-7; D ambiguous. This TCR was sampled from a human donor in a cohort sampled during active COVID-19. CDR3 in amino acids: CASSVLADSYEQYF. The CDR3 bases are TGTGCCAGTAGTGTTTTGGCAGATTCCTACGAGCAGTACTTC.